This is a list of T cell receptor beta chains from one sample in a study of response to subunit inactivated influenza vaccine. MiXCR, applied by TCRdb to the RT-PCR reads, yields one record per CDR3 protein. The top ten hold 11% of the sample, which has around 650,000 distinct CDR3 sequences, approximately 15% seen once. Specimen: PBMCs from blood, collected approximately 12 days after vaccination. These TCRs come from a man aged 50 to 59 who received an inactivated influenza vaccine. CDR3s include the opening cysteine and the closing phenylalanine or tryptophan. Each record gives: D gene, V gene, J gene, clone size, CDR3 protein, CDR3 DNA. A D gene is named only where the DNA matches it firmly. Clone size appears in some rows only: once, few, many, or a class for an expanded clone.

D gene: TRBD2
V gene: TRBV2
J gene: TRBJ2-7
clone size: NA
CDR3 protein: CASRRAGGAYEQYF
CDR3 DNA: TGTGCCAGCAGGAGAGCGGGAGGGGCCTACGAGCAGTACTTC

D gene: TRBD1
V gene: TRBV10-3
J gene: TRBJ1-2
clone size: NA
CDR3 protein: CATQQGARGYTF
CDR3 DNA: TGTGCCACGCAACAGGGGGCGAGGGGCTACACCTTC

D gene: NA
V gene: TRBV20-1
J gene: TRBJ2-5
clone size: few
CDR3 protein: CSARDPTSPGETQYF
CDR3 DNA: TGCAGTGCTAGAGATCCCACTAGCCCGGGAGAGACCCAGTACTTC

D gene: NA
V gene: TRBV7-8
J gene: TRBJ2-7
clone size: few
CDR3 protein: CASSSPGGGRTYEQYF
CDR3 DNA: TGTGCCAGCAGCTCTCCGGGAGGGGGCCGTACCTACGAGCAGTACTTC

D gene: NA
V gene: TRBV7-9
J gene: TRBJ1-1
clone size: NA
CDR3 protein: CASSDGWRAGDTEAFF
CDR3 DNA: TGTGCCAGCAGCGATGGGTGGAGGGCGGGTGACACTGAAGCTTTCTTT

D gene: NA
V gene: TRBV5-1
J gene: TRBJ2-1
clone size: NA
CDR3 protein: CASSLASGFYNEQFF
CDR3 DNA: TGCGCCAGCAGCTTGGCCAGCGGGTTCTACAATGAGCAGTTCTTC

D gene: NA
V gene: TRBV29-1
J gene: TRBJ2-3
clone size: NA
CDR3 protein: CSVAAGMDTQYF
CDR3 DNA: TGCAGCGTTGCGGCTGGGATGGATACGCAGTATTTT

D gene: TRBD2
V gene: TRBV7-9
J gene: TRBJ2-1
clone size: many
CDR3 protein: CASSVTSASYNEQFF
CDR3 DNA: TGTGCCAGCAGCGTGACTAGCGCCTCCTACAATGAGCAGTTCTTC

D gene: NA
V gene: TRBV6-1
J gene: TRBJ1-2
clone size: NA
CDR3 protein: CASSLTLTGADGYTF
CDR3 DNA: TGTGCCAGCAGCCTAACCCTCACGGGAGCAGATGGCTACACCTTC

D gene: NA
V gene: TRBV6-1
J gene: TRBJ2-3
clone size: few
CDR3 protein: CASSARQRGDTQYF
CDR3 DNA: TGTGCCAGCAGTGCCCGACAAAGGGGAGATACGCAGTATTTT

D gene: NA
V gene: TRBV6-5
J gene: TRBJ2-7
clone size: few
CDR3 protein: CASSYSTGGMYEQYF
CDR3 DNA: TGTGCCAGCAGTTACTCGACCGGAGGCATGTACGAGCAGTACTTC

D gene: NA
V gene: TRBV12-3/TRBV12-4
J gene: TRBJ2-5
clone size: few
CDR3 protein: CASSFFGGAQETQYF
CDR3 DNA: TGTGCCAGCAGTTTTTTTGGGGGTGCCCAAGAGACCCAGTACTTC

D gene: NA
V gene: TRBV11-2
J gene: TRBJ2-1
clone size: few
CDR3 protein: CASSLEATSYNEQFF
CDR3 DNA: TGTGCCAGCAGCTTAGAGGCGACTAGCTACAATGAGCAGTTCTTC

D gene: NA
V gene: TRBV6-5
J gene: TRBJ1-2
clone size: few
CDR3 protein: CASSYSKVAGYFYGYTF
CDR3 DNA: TGTGCCAGCAGTTACTCTAAAGTGGCAGGGTATTTCTATGGCTACACCTTC

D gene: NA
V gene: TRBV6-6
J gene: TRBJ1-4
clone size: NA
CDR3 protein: CASSRNRGEKLFF
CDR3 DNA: TGTGCCAGCAGCCGTAACCGCGGAGAAAAACTGTTTTTT

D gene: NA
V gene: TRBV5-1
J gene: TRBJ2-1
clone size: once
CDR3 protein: CASSLEWQGGYNEQFF
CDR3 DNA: TGCGCCAGCAGCTTGGAATGGCAGGGGGGTTACAATGAGCAGTTCTTC

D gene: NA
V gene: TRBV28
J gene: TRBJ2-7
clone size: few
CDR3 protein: CSGGTLSYEQYF
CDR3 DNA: TGCTCTGGGGGCACCTTATCCTACGAGCAGTACTTC

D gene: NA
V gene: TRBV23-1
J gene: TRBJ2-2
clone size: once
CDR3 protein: CASSQPRHYTGELFF
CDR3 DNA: TGCGCCAGCAGTCAACCTAGGCACTACACCGGGGAGCTGTTTTTT

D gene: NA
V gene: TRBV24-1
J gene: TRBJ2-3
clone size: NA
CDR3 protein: CATSDPGTPTQYF
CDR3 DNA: TGTGCCACCAGTGATCCCGGGACCCCTACGCAGTATTTT

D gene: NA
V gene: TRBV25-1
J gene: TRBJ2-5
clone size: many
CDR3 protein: CASSEEGLYQYF
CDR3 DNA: TGTGCCAGCAGTGAAGAAGGCCTTTACCAGTACTTC

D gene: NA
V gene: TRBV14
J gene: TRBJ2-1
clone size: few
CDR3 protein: CASSQNPGDEQFF
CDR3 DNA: TGTGCCAGCAGCCAAAATCCAGGGGATGAGCAGTTCTTC

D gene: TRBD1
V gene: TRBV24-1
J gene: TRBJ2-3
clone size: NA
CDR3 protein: CATSEPRGTGVGNTPSTDTQYF
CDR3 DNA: TGTGCCACCAGTGAACCCCGAGGGACAGGGGTGGGAAACACGCCTAGCACAGATACGCAGTATTTT

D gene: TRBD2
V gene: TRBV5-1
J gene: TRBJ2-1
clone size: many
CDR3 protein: CASSFGTSGGDEQFF
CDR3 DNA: TGCGCCAGCAGCTTCGGGACTAGCGGGGGGGATGAGCAGTTCTTC

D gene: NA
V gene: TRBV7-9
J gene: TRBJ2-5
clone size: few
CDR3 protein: CASSDVQETQYF
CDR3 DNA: TGTGCCAGCAGCGACGTCCAAGAGACCCAGTACTTC

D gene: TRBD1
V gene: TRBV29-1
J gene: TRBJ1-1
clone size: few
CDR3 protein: CSVGQGLAFF
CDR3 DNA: TGCAGCGTTGGACAGGGTTTGGCTTTCTTT

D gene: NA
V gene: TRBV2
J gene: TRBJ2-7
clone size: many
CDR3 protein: CASSEQGWGSYEQYF
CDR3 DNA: TGTGCCAGCAGTGAACAGGGATGGGGCTCCTACGAGCAGTACTTC

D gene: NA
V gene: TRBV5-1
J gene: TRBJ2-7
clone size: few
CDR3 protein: CASSLANEPNEQYF
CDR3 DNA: TGCGCCAGCAGCTTGGCGAATGAACCCAACGAGCAGTACTTC

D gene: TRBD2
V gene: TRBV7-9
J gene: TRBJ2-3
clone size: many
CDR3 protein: CASSTRLAGRADTQYF
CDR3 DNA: TGTGCCAGCAGCACCCGACTAGCGGGGAGGGCAGATACGCAGTATTTT

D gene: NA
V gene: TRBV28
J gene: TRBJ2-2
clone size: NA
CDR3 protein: CASRPTGNTGELFF
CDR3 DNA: TGTGCCAGCAGACCCACAGGGAACACCGGGGAGCTGTTTTTT

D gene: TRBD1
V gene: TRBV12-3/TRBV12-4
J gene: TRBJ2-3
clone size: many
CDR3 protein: CASRGTGQSTDTQYF
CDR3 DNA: TGTGCCAGCAGGGGGACAGGGCAAAGCACAGATACGCAGTATTTT

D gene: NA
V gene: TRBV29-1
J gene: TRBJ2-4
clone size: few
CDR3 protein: CSVGIRDIRNIQYF
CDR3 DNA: TGCAGCGTTGGTATCCGGGACATAAGAAACATTCAGTACTTC

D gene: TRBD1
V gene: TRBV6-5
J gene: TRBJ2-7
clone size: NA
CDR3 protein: CASSYSLAGQGYEQYF
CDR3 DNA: TGTGCCAGCAGTTACTCGCTCGCGGGACAGGGGTACGAGCAGTACTTC

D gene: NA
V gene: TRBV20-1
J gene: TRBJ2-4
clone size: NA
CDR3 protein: CSARVTETLAKNIQYF
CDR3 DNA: TGCAGTGCTAGAGTCACAGAGACTCTAGCCAAAAACATTCAGTACTTC

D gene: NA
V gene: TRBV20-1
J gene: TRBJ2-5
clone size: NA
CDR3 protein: CSARRTTKETQYF
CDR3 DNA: TGCAGTGCTAGGCGGACAACCAAAGAGACCCAGTACTTC